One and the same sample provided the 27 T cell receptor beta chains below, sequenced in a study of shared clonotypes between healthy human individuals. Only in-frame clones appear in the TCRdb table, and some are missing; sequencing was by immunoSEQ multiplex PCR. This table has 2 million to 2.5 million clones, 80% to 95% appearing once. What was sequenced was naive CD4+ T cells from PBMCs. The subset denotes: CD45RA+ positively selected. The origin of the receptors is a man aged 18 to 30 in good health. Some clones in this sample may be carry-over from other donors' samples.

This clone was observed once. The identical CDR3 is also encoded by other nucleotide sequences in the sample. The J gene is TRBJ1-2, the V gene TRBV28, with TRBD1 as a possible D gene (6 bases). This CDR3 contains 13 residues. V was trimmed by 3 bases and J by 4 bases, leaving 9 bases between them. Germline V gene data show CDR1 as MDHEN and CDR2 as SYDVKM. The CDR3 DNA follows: TGTGCCAGCAGTTTCGGGGGCGGCTATGGCTACACCTTC. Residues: CASSFGGGYGYTF.

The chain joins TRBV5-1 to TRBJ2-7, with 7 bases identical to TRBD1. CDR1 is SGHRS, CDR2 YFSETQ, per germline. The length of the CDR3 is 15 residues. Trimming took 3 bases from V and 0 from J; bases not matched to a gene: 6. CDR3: CASSYWDSSSYEQYF. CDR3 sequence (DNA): TGCGCCAGCAGCTACTGGGACAGTAGCTCCTACGAGCAGTACTTC.

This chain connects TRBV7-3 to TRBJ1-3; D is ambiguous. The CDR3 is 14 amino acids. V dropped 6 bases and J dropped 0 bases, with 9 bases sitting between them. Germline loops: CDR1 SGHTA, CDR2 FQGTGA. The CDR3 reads CASSMGHSGNTIYF. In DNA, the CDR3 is TGTGCCAGCAGTATGGGCCACTCTGGAAACACCATATATTTT.

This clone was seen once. The CDR3 sequence is CSVEMGSYEQYF. The CDR3 DNA reads as TGCAGCGTTGAGATGGGGTCCTACGAGCAGTACTTC. The V and J genes are TRBV29-1 and TRBJ2-7; no definite D call. There are 12 residues in the CDR3. The germline gives CDR1 SQVTM, CDR2 ANQGSEA. V lost 3 bases to trimming and J lost 1 base, with 7 bases between them.

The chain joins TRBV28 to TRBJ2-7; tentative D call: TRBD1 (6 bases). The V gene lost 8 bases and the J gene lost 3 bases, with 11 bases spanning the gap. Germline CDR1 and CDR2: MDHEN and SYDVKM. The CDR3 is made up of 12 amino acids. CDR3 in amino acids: CASWTADYEQYF. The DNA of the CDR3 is TGTGCCAGCTGGACAGCGGACTACGAGCAGTACTTC.

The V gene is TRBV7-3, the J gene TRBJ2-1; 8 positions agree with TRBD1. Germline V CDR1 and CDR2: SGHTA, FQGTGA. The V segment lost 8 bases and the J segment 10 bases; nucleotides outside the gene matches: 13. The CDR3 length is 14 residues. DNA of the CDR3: TGTGCCAGCGGCGTACCGGGACAGGCCCCCGAGCAGTTCTTC. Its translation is CASGVPGQAPEQFF. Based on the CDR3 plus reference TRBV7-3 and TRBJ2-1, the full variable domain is GAGVSQTPSNKVTEKGKYVELRCDPISGHTALYWYRQSLGQGPEFLIYFQGTGAADDSGLPNDRFFAVRPEGSVSTLKIQRTERGDSAVYLCASGVPGQAPEQFFGPGTRLTVL.

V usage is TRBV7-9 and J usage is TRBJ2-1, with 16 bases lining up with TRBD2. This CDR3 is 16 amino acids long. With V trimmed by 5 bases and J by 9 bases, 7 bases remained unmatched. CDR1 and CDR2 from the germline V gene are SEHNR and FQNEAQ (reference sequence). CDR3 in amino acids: CASSQGLAGGLPEQFF. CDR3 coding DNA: TGTGCCAGCAGCCAGGGACTAGCGGGAGGGCTGCCTGAGCAGTTCTTC.

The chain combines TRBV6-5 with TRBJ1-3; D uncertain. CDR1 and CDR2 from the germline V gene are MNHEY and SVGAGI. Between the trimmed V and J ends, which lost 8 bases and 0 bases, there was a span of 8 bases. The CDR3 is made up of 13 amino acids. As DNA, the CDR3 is TGTGCCAGCGGGGATTTCTCTGGAAACACCATATATTTT. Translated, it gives CASGDFSGNTIYF.

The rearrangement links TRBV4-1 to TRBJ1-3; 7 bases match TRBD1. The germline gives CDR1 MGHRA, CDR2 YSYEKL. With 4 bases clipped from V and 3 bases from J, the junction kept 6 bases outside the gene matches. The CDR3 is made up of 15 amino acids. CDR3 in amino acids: CASSRSRTGGNTIYF. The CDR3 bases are TGCGCCAGCAGCCGTAGTCGGACAGGTGGAAACACCATATATTTT.

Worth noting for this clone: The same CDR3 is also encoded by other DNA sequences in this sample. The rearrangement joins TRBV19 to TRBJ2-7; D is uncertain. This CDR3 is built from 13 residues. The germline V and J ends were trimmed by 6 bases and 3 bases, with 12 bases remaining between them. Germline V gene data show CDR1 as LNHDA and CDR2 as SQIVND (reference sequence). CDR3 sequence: CASSRGQNYEQYF. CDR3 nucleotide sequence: TGTGCCAGTAGCCGTGGCCAAAACTACGAGCAGTACTTC.

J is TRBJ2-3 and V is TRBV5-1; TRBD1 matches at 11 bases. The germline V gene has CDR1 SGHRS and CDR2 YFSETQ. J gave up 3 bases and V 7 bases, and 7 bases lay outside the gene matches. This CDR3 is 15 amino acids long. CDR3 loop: CASRTGGVSTDTQYF. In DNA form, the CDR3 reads TGCGCCAGCCGGACAGGGGGCGTAAGTACAGATACGCAGTATTTT.

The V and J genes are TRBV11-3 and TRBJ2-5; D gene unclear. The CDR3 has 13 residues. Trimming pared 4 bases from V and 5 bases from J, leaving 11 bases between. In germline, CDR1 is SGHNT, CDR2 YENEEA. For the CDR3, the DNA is TGTGCCAGCAGCTCCATCAACAGCGAGACCCAGTACTTC. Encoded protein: CASSSINSETQYF.

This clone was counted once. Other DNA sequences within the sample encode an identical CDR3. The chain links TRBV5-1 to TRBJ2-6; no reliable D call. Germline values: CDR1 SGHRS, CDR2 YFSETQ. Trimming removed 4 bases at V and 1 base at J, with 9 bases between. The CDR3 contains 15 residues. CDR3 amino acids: CASSPTPSGANVLTF. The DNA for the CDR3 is TGCGCCAGCAGCCCCACTCCTTCTGGGGCCAACGTCCTGACTTTC.

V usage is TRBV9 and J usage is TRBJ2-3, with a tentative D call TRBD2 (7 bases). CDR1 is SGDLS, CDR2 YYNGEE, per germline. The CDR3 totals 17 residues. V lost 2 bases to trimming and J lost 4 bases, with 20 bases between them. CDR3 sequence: CASSVPRGAGHADTQYF. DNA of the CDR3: TGTGCCAGCAGCGTGCCCCGGGGGGCGGGACATGCAGATACGCAGTATTTT.

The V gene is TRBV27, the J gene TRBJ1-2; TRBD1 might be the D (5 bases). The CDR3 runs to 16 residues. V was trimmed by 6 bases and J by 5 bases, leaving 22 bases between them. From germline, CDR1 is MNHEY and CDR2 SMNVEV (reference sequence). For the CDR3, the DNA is TGTGCCAGCAGCCCTAAAAGCGCGGGGGTGGGGTATGGCTACACCTTC. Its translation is CASSPKSAGVGYGYTF.

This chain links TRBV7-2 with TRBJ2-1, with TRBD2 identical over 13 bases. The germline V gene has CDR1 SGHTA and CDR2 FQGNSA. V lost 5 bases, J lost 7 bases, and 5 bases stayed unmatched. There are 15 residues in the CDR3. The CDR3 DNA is TGTGCCAGCAGCCTGACTAGCGGGAGGCGAAATGAGCAGTTCTTC. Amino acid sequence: CASSLTSGRRNEQFF.

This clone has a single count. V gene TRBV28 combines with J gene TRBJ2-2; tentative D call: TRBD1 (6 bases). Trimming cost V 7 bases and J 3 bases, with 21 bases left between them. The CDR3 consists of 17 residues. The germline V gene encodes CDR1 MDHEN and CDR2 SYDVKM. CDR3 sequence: CASTPLRQALDTGELFF. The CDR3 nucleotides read TGTGCCAGCACCCCGCTCCGACAGGCGCTAGACACCGGGGAGCTGTTTTTT.

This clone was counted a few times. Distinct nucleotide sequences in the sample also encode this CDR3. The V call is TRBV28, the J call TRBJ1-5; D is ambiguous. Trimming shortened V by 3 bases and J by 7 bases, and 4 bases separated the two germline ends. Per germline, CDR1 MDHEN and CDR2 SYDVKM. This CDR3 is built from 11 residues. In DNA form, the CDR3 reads TGTGCCAGCAGTTTCCCGCAGCCCCAGCATTTT. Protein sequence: CASSFPQPQHF.

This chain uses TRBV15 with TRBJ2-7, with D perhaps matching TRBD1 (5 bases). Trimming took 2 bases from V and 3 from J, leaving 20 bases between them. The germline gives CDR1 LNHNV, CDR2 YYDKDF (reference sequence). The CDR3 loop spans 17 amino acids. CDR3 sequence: CATSRPPHRLQDYEQYF. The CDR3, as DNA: TGTGCCACCAGCAGACCCCCTCACAGGCTTCAAGACTACGAGCAGTACTTC.

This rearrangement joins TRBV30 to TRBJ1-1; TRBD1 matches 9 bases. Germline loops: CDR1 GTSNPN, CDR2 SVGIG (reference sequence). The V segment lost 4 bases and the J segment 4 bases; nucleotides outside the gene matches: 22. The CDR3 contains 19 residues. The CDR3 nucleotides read TGTGCCTGGACACTACTACCCCTATACCGGGACAGGGCATCCACTGAAGCTTTCTTT. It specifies CAWTLLPLYRDRASTEAFF.

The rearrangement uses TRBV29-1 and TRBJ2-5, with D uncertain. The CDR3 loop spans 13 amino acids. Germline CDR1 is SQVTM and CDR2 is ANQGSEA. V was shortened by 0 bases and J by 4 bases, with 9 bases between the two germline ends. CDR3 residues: CSVEDQNRETQYF. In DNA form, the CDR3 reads TGCAGCGTTGAAGATCAGAATAGAGAGACCCAGTACTTC.

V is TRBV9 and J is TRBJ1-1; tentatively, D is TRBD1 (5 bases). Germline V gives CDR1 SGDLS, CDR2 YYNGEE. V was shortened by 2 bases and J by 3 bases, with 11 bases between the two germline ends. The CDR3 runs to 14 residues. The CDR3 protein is CASSVLGTDTEAFF. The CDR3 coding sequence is TGTGCCAGCAGCGTTTTAGGGACGGACACTGAAGCTTTCTTT.

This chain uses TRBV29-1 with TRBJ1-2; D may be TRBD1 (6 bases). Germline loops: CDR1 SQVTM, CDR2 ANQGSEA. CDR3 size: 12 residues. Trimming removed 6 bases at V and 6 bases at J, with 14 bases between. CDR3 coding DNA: TGCAGCGTCGACCCGGAGGGGGATGGCTACACCTTC. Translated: CSVDPEGDGYTF.

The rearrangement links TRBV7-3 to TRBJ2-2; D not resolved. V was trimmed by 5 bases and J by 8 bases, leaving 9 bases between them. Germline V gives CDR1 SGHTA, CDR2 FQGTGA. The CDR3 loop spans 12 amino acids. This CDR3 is CASSQGGGELFF. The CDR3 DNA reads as TGTGCCAGCAGCCAAGGTGGTGGGGAGCTGTTTTTT.

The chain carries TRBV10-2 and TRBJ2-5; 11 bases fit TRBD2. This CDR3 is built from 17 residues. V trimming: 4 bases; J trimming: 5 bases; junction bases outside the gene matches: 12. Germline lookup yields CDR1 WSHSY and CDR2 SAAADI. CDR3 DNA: TGCGCCAGCAGTGGGGTAGCGGGAGGGCGGGTTTGGGAGACCCAGTACTTC. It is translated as CASSGVAGGRVWETQYF.

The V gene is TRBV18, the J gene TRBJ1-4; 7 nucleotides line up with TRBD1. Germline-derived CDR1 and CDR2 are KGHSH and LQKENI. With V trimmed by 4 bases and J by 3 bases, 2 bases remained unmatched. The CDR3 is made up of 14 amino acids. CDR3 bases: TGTGCCAGCTCACGGGACAGAGCTAATGAAAAACTGTTTTTT. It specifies CASSRDRANEKLFF.

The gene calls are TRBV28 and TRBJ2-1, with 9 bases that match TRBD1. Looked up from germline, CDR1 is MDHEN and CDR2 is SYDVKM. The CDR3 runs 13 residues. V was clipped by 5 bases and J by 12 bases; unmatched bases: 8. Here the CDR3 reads CASSTGTGSGQFF. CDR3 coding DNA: TGTGCCAGCAGTACCGGGACAGGGTCGGGGCAGTTCTTC.